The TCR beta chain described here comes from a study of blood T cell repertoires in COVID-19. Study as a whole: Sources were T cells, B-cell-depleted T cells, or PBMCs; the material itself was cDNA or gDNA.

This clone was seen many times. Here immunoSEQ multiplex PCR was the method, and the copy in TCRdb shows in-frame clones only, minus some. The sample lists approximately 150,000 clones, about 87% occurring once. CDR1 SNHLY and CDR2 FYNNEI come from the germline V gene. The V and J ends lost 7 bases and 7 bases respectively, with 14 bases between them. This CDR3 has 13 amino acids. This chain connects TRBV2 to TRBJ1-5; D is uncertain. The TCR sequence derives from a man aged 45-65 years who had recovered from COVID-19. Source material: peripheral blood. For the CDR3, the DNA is TGTGCCAGCATGGAGGGTACAATCCAGCCCCAGCATTTT. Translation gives CASMEGTIQPQHF.